The T cell receptor (beta chain) described here comes from a study of T cell repertoires in cytomegalovirus infection. Study at large: Public TCR beta signatures indicated both CMV infection and matching HLA type.

Whole-study findings and limits: Cumulative frequency (of public TCR beta family members) identified carriers of CMV plus the relevant HLA. The ex vivo response showed dominance by HLA-C-restricted CMV-specific TCR beta clonotypes.

CDR1 is DFQATT and CDR2 is SNEGSKA in the germline V gene (reference sequence). The CDR3 consists of 12 residues. The V end was cut by 8 bases, the J end by 3 bases, with 13 bases between. A single record per CDR3 protein comes from TCRdb applying MiXCR to the reads. The sample shows some 400,000 distinct CDR3 sequences, 18% of them seen only once. About this clonotype itself: Its antigen is currently unknown.

This rearrangement joins TRBV20-1 to TRBJ1-1; TRBD1 might be the D (6 bases). This clonotype was obtained from a human donor in good health (CMV status not recorded). Some clones in this sample may be carry-over from other donors' samples. Sequenced material: PBMCs. CDR3 sequence (DNA): TGCAGTCCCACCCAGGGGCACACTGAAGCTTTCTTT. It encodes CSPTQGHTEAFF.